The TCR beta chain under discussion was sequenced for a study of tumor and adjacent non-tumor tissue in lung cancer. Looking at the study overall: Aged about 30 to 76 years, patients included roughly ten men and roughly five women with stage I to III disease.

This sample's RNA came from whole unsorted tissue. The normal lung tissue was taken more than 3 cm from the tumor edge. Details on this clonotype: A read error may produce the germline difference seen at one junction end.

TCRbeta libraries were built with three rounds of nested PCR, modified from ARM-PCR. Each CDR3 protein gets one entry after TCRdb re-called the multiplex PCR reads with MiXCR. The sample yields 90,000 to 100,000 distinct CDR3 sequences, 75% to 90% seen once. The sequenced material came from distant non-tumor lung tissue. The TCR originated in a man aged 55 to 70 with small cell lung cancer.

CDR3 DNA: TGCGGTGCCACGGGACACTACACTGAAGCTTTCTTT. This sequence encodes CGATGHYTEAFF. The chain links TRBV20-1 to TRBJ1-1; D might be TRBD1 (6 bases). The germline V gene encodes CDR1 DFQATT and CDR2 SNEGSKA (reference sequence). The CDR3 has 12 residues.